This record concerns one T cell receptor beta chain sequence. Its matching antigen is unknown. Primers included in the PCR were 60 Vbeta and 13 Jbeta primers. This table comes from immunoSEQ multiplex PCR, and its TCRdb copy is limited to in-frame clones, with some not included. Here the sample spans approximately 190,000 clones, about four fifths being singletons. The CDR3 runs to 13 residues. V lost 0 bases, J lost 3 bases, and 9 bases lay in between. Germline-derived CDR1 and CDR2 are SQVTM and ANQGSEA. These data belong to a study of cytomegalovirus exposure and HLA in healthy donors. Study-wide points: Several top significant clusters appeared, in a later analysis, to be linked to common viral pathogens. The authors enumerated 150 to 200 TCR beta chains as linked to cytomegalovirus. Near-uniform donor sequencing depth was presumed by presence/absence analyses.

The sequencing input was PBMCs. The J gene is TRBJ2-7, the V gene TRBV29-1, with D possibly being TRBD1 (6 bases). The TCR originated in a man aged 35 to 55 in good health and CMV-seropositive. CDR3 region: CSVEETGSYEQYF. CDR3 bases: TGCAGCGTTGAAGAGACAGGAAGCTACGAGCAGTACTTC.